This TCR beta chain derives from a study of blood T cell repertoires in COVID-19. This CDR3 comprises 17 residues. Germline values: CDR1 LNHDA, CDR2 SQIVND (reference sequence). V shed 4 bases and J 6 bases; nucleotides not matched to a gene: 7. How the authors handled the data: It was from reference gene primer amplification that nucleated cell counts were estimated. Clones were sequenced by immunoSEQ multiplex PCR, and TCRdb holds only the in-frame ones, with some missing. The DNA was the basis for D and trimming; V, J and clone size are from that table. The repertoire consists of 250,000 or so clones, with about 82% occurring once and the leading ten covering over 2%. Cohort placement rested on clinical history that participants reported themselves. Cohort 3 donors were reported recovered after two negative PCRs, clearance, or symptom resolution.

The chain links TRBV19 to TRBJ2-2; 14 nucleotides align to TRBD2. Sequenced sample: PBMCs or T cells enriched from blood (not recorded which). The clonotype comes from a woman between 50 and 59 years old who had recovered from COVID-19. CDR3 sequence (DNA): TGTGCCAGTAGTAACCCGACTAGCGGGAGGGCCGCCGGGGAGCTGTTTTTT. Translation gives CASSNPTSGRAAGELFF.